The present T cell receptor beta chain was sequenced within a study of T cell responses to AZD1222 COVID-19 vaccine. Findings and limits, study-wide: AZD1222 recipients seropositive at baseline numbered only 5 or 6.

Germline CDR1 is LNHDA and CDR2 is SQIVND (reference sequence). The CDR3 extends over 14 amino acids. Unmatched junction bases numbered 9, after V lost 9 bases and J lost 7 bases. The repertoire was sequenced with immunoSEQ multiplex PCR; TCRdb's copy has only in-frame clones and lacks some. The table lists around 140,000 clones, approximately 90% of them singletons. As for this clone: Its specificity is unknown.

V and J are TRBV19 and TRBJ1-5, with 10 bases matching TRBD1. This clonotype was obtained from an adult in good health. This specimen was peripheral blood, taken on day 0 of AZD1222 vaccination. The CDR3 sequence is CASPRTGGNQPQHF. CDR3 sequence (DNA): TGTGCCAGCCCCCGGACAGGGGGAAACCAGCCCCAGCATTTT.